The 7 T cell receptor beta chains given below trace back to one sample, sequenced in a study of blood T cell repertoires in COVID-19. The data were produced by immunoSEQ multiplex PCR, yet TCRdb's version contains in-frame clones alone and is incomplete. The sample comprises 300,000 or so clones, about nine tenths of which are singletons, and about 2.4% rests with the top ten. The specimen sequenced was PBMCs or T cells enriched from blood (not recorded which). The receptors stem from a man aged 55-75 years who had recovered from COVID-19.

This chain uses TRBV29-1 with TRBJ1-1; D remains ambiguous. This CDR3 is built from 14 residues. V was trimmed by 2 bases and J by 6 bases, leaving 16 bases between them. Looked up from germline, CDR1 is SQVTM and CDR2 is ANQGSEA. The CDR3 region has the DNA TGCAGCGTTGAAAGAGGGCACCCGTTGTCTGAAGCTTTCTTT. Protein product: CSVERGHPLSEAFF.

The chain is built from TRBV27 and TRBJ2-5; possible D gene TRBD1, 6 bases. V gave up 3 bases and J gave up 5 bases, with 10 bases separating them. The germline V gene has CDR1 MNHEY and CDR2 SMNVEV (reference sequence). The CDR3 has 13 residues. The CDR3 DNA sequence: TGTGCCAGCAGTTTTGCCAGGGGTGAGACCCAGTACTTC. This codes for CASSFARGETQYF.

V is TRBV10-3 and J is TRBJ2-1; the D gene is possibly TRBD2 (5 bases). CDR3 length: 14 amino acids. Germline CDR1 and CDR2: ENHRY and SYGVKD. Trimming cost V 4 bases and J 7 bases, with 14 bases left between them. CDR3 in amino acids: CAISGVGGRNEQFF. Here the CDR3 DNA reads TGTGCCATCAGTGGAGTAGGAGGACGAAATGAGCAGTTCTTC.

The rearrangement uses TRBV30 and TRBJ1-6; no definite D call. CDR1 is GTSNPN, CDR2 SVGIG, per germline (reference sequence). The CDR3 length is 13 residues. V lost 7 bases and J lost 0, with 7 bases in between. The DNA for the CDR3 is TGTGCCTTTTCTAGCTCCTATAATTCACCCCTCCACTTT. As protein: CAFSSSYNSPLHF.

This rearrangement joins TRBV18 to TRBJ2-7, with 7 nucleotides matching TRBD1. Losses at the gene ends were 5 bases for V and 4 bases for J; bases not matched to a gene: 5. Germline assignment: CDR1 KGHSH and CDR2 LQKENI. This CDR3 has 13 residues. The CDR3 DNA follows: TGTGCCAGCTCAACTTCGACAGGGTACGAGCAGTACTTC. As protein: CASSTSTGYEQYF.

J is TRBJ1-1 and V is TRBV6-4; TRBD1 matches 7 bases. The J segment lost 2 bases and the V segment lost 6 bases, leaving 6 bases of the junction unmatched. The germline V gene encodes CDR1 MRHNA and CDR2 SNTAGT. CDR3 length: 14 residues. This CDR3 is CASRVTGDNTEAFF. The CDR3 coding sequence is TGTGCCAGCAGAGTAACAGGGGACAACACTGAAGCTTTCTTT.

This chain joins TRBV20-1 and TRBJ1-6; D call uncertain. This CDR3 has 12 residues. Trimming pared 3 bases from V and 7 bases from J, leaving 7 bases between. Germline lookup yields CDR1 DFQATT and CDR2 SNEGSKA (reference sequence). CDR3 amino acids: CSASRRNSPLHF. The CDR3 DNA reads TGCAGTGCTAGTAGGCGGAATTCACCCCTCCACTTT.